The 16 T cell receptor beta chains presented below share a single source sample, sequenced in a study of shared clonotypes between healthy human individuals. Sequencing was performed with immunoSEQ multiplex PCR; in TCRdb, only in-frame clones are kept and a portion is missing. In the table there are hundreds of thousands of clones, just over 75% of which are singletons. The sequencing sample was made of PBMCs. The receptors stem from a woman aged 40-49 years in good health. Some clones in this sample may be carry-over from other donors' samples.

With regard to this clone: A far more abundant clone sits one base away, making this likely a read error. Other nucleotide sequences in the sample specify the same CDR3. In DNA, the CDR3 is TGCAGCGTCGAATCTGCGGGACTACAAGATACGCAGTATTTT. Amino acid sequence: CSVESAGLQDTQYF. V is TRBV29-1 and J is TRBJ2-3; 7 bases align to TRBD2. Trimming at V came to 6 bases and at J to 5 bases, leaving 11 bases not matched to a gene. The CDR3 sequence is 14 residues long. Germline V gene sequence: CDR1 SQVTM, CDR2 ANQGSEA.

The chain recombines TRBV5-4 with TRBJ2-1; TRBD2 matches at 8 bases. The trim removed 0 bases at V and 3 bases at J, leaving 5 bases unmatched. CDR1 is SGHNT and CDR2 is YYREEE in the germline V gene (reference sequence). The CDR3 length is 16 residues. CDR3 DNA sequence: TGTGCCAGCAGCTTGGAGGCTAGCGGGCTCTACAATGAGCAGTTCTTC. Its protein product is CASSLEASGLYNEQFF.

The V gene is TRBV18, the J gene TRBJ2-1; TRBD2 is a possible D gene (7 bases). V was trimmed by 0 bases and J by 3 bases, leaving 9 bases between them. This CDR3 region has 15 residues. CDR1 is KGHSH and CDR2 is LQKENI in the germline V gene. The CDR3 coding sequence is TGTGCCAGCTCACCACCAGGGGGGGTCTACAATGAGCAGTTCTTC. Translated, it gives CASSPPGGVYNEQFF.

The chain carries TRBV6-6 and TRBJ1-1, with D unclear. CDR1 MNHNY and CDR2 SVGAGI come from the germline V gene (reference sequence). Deletions cut 4 bases from V and 0 bases from J, with 12 bases between. The CDR3 is made up of 15 amino acids. The DNA of the CDR3 is TGTGCCAGCAGTTCTCCGAAAGAACTGAACACTGAAGCTTTCTTT. Translation: CASSSPKELNTEAFF.

In its sample, this clone was seen once. The chain combines TRBV5-1 with TRBJ2-5; TRBD1 is a possible D gene (7 bases). CDR3 length: 14 residues. Germline CDR1 SGHRS, CDR2 YFSETQ. V lost 4 bases, J lost 4 bases, and 14 bases lay in between. The CDR3 is CASSGQGGGETQYF. The CDR3 bases are TGCGCCAGCAGCGGCCAGGGGGGTGGAGAGACCCAGTACTTC.

The table lists this clone with many counts. J is TRBJ1-4 and V is TRBV7-8, with 7 bases matching TRBD1. Germline CDR1 reads SGHVS; CDR2 reads FQNEAQ. This CDR3 region has 15 residues. V lost 5 bases to trimming and J lost 6 bases; unmatched junction nucleotides: 9. CDR3 residues: CASSRHRGTDEKLFF. As DNA, the CDR3 is TGTGCCAGCAGCCGACACAGGGGCACAGATGAAAAACTGTTTTTT.

The chain has TRBV7-9 and TRBJ2-1; TRBD1 aligns across 10 bases. The CDR3 has 15 residues. Trimming at V came to 2 bases and at J to 6 bases, leaving 4 bases not matched to a gene. From germline, CDR1 is SEHNR and CDR2 FQNEAQ (reference sequence). The chain's CDR3 is CASSLWRTGGNEQFF. The CDR3 region has the DNA TGTGCCAGCAGCTTATGGAGGACAGGGGGCAATGAGCAGTTCTTC.

On this clone itself: A much larger clone differs by one base, so this may be a read error. The chain recombines TRBV11-3 with TRBJ2-7; D uncertain. This CDR3 is 16 amino acids long. Trimming pared 0 bases from V and 2 bases from J, leaving 14 bases between. Looked up from germline, CDR1 is SGHNT and CDR2 is YENEEA. DNA for the CDR3: TGTGCCAGCAGCTTAGAGGCGGCCCCAGCCCCCTACGAGCAGTACTTC. Translation gives CASSLEAAPAPYEQYF.

The chain couples TRBV7-9 to TRBJ2-5; the match to TRBD1 covers 9 bases. The CDR3 is made up of 17 amino acids. V dropped 6 bases and J dropped 5; count of bases not matched to a gene: 16. In germline, CDR1 is SEHNR, CDR2 FQNEAQ (reference sequence). The CDR3 region is CASRPPPPGQGYETQYF. Written as DNA, the CDR3 is TGTGCCAGCAGGCCCCCACCGCCGGGACAGGGTTATGAGACCCAGTACTTC.

The chain is built from TRBV11-2 and TRBJ1-1; D call uncertain. CDR3 size: 13 residues. Germline lookup yields CDR1 SGHAT and CDR2 FQNNGV. The germline V and J ends were trimmed by 3 bases and 3 bases, with 8 bases remaining between them. The CDR3: CASSFRPYTEAFF. The CDR3 coding sequence is TGTGCCAGCAGCTTCAGGCCCTACACTGAAGCTTTCTTT.

The sample holds many counts of this clone. Distinct nucleotide sequences in the sample also encode this CDR3. The rearrangement joins TRBV4-1 to TRBJ2-7; D might be TRBD2 (5 bases). CDR1 is MGHRA and CDR2 is YSYEKL in the germline V gene. Trimming removed 2 bases at V and 2 bases at J, with 10 bases between. This CDR3 contains 14 residues. The CDR3 protein is CASSQLPGTYEQYF. Here the CDR3 DNA reads TGCGCCAGCAGCCAACTTCCCGGGACCTACGAGCAGTACTTC.

This chain uses TRBV6-1 with TRBJ2-3; 7 bases fit TRBD1. The CDR3 covers 13 residues. CDR1 MNHNS and CDR2 SASEGT come from the germline V gene. The trim removed 10 bases at V and 1 base at J, leaving 5 bases unmatched. The CDR3 DNA reads as TGTGCCACCAGGGGGTGGGGCACAGATACGCAGTATTTT. Its translation is CATRGWGTDTQYF.

This clone showed up just a few times. J is TRBJ2-1 and V is TRBV11-2; TRBD2 matches 9 bases. The CDR3 spans 14 residues. V was clipped by 2 bases and J by 9 bases; unmatched bases: 5. Germline CDR1 is SGHAT and CDR2 is FQNNGV. As DNA, the CDR3 is TGTGCCAGCAGCTTATCGGCGGGAGGGGTTGAGCAGTTCTTC. Its protein product is CASSLSAGGVEQFF.

The rearrangement uses TRBV6-1 and TRBJ2-1; D is unresolved. CDR1 and CDR2 from the germline V gene are MNHNS and SASEGT. The CDR3 has 14 amino acids. Deletions cut 2 bases from V and 8 bases from J, with 13 bases between. CDR3: CASSEYGRHDEQFF. CDR3 sequence (DNA): TGTGCCAGCAGTGAATATGGCAGACATGATGAGCAGTTCTTC.

The CDR3 spells CASSSGDVSGANVLTF. Here the CDR3 DNA reads TGCGCCAGCAGCTCGGGGGACGTTTCTGGGGCCAACGTCCTGACTTTC. This sequence joins TRBV5-1 and TRBJ2-6, with D maybe TRBD2 (6 bases). V lost 3 bases and J 1 base, leaving 11 bases between the germline ends. Germline V gene sequence: CDR1 SGHRS, CDR2 YFSETQ. The CDR3 is 16 amino acids.

The chain joins TRBV10-1 to TRBJ2-1, with D possibly being TRBD2 (5 bases). The CDR3 is 17 residues long. Germline-derived CDR1 and CDR2 are WNHNN and SYGVQD (reference sequence). Trimming took off 0 bases at V and 0 bases at J, with 12 bases between the two ends. The CDR3, as DNA: TGCGCCAGCAGTGAGTCGATCTCTGGGAGCTCCTACAATGAGCAGTTCTTC. Translation gives CASSESISGSSYNEQFF.